This T cell receptor beta chain was documented in a study of regulatory dendritic cells for organ transplantation. Overall study context: Regulatory dendritic cells were monocyte-derived, receiving vitamin D3 on days 0 and 4 and IL-10 on day 4. LPS was added to dendritic cell cultures on day 6.

Germline CDR1 SEHNR, CDR2 FQNEAQ (reference sequence). The V gene lost 1 base and the J gene lost 3 bases, with 8 bases spanning the gap. The CDR3 covers 14 residues. Note on this clone: As yet, its antigen is unknown.

Study results and caveats: The authors noted considerable between-person heterogeneity in alloreactive memory CD8+ cells. Naive CD4+ and CD8+ repertoires were highly diverse; memory CD8+ was most oligoclonal.

Allogeneic regulatory or mature dendritic cells were co-cultured for under six days with CFSE-labeled sorted T cells at 1:10. Generated by immunoSEQ multiplex PCR, the TCRdb table keeps only in-frame clones and is missing some. The sample lists approximately 10,000 clones, nearly 90% occurring once. The chain uses TRBV7-9 and TRBJ2-3; D call uncertain. The specimen was naive CD8+ T cells from blood cultured with dendritic cells. As for subset: CD45RA+ naive T cells. The sequence was collected from a human donor in good health. The CDR3 reads CASSLVVGTDTQYF. The CDR3 DNA sequence: TGTGCCAGCAGCTTAGTAGTTGGAACAGATACGCAGTATTTT.